These T cell receptor beta chains were read from a single sample in a study of response to subunit inactivated influenza vaccine. TCRdb analysed the RT-PCR reads with MiXCR anew, one entry per CDR3 protein. Altogether 500,000 to 600,000 distinct CDR3 sequences are present, around 10% being singletons, with the ten largest covering 11%. This sample was also put to use in a study of T cells expressing NK-cell markers.

Sequenced material: PBMCs from blood, taken on the day of vaccination. These receptors were taken from a man in his fifties or sixties who received an inactivated influenza vaccine. Each CDR3 is given with its conserved first and last residue. A D gene is named only where the DNA matches it firmly. Size tells how often a clone was seen (once, few, many) or the class of an expanded clone, and some rows leave it out.

cdr3_nt,cdr3_aa,d_call,j_call,clone_size,v_call
TGTGCCAGCAGCGTACTTACAGGGGCTGGAAACACCATATATTTT,CASSVLTGAGNTIYF,TRBD1,TRBJ1-3,-,TRBV9
TGTGCCAGCAGTGAATATACCCGCTCTGGGGCCAACGTCCTGACTTTC,CASSEYTRSGANVLTF,-,TRBJ2-6,few,TRBV25-1
TGCGCCAGCAGAAAAGACAGGGATCAATTCAACGAGCAGTACTTC,CASRKDRDQFNEQYF,TRBD1,TRBJ2-7,-,TRBV10-2
TGTGCCAGCAGCCTGCTGGGACTCCCCGGTACGCAGTATTTT,CASSLLGLPGTQYF,-,TRBJ2-3,-,TRBV7-9
TGTGCCAGCAGTTTATCCGGGGGGTTGGCAGATACGCAGTATTTT,CASSLSGGLADTQYF,TRBD2,TRBJ2-3,-,TRBV27
TGCGCCAGCAGCCAAGAATATTCGGGGGGAGGGGAGACCCAGTACTTC,CASSQEYSGGGETQYF,TRBD2,TRBJ2-5,-,TRBV4-3
TGTGCCAGCAGCCAAGAGGCTGGCGGGATCTACAATGAGCAGTTCTTC,CASSQEAGGIYNEQFF,-,TRBJ2-1,many,TRBV3-1
TGTGCCAGCAGCTTACCCCTAGCGGGACTGATCGGGGAGCTGTTTTTT,CASSLPLAGLIGELFF,TRBD2,TRBJ2-2,-,TRBV7-9
TGTGCCAGCAGCTTTGGGACTAACACAGATACGCAGTATTTT,CASSFGTNTDTQYF,TRBD2,TRBJ2-3,many,TRBV7-9
TGTGCCAGCAGTTGGGGAGTAAACACCGGGGAGCTGTTTTTT,CASSWGVNTGELFF,-,TRBJ2-2,-,TRBV28
TGTGCCAGCAGCTTTCTGGGAGCGGGAGGGCCCGGAGAGACCCAGTACTTC,CASSFLGAGGPGETQYF,TRBD2,TRBJ2-5,few,TRBV7-9
TGTGCCAGCAGCTTAGCGGACCGTTTGGAAGCTTTCTTT,CASSLADRLEAFF,-,TRBJ1-1,-,TRBV7-9
TGTGCCAGCAGCTTACCCAGGACAGGGACGAACACTGAAGCTTTCTTT,CASSLPRTGTNTEAFF,TRBD1,TRBJ1-1,-,TRBV5-5
TGTGCCATCAGCCAGGCGGGCCCCCGCCGAAGTTATGGCTACACCTTC,CAISQAGPRRSYGYTF,-,TRBJ1-2,few,TRBV10-3
TGTGCCAGCAGCTTCCCCCTTAGGGGGGACACTGAAGCTTTCTTT,CASSFPLRGDTEAFF,-,TRBJ1-1,-,TRBV7-2
TGTGCCAGCAGTTATCCGATGGCTCAGCCCCAGCATTTT,CASSYPMAQPQHF,-,TRBJ1-5,few,TRBV6-2/TRBV6-3
TGCAGTGCTACGGGACTAGCGGTCCAGGGGACCCAGTACTTC,CSATGLAVQGTQYF,TRBD2,TRBJ2-5,-,TRBV20-1
TGCGCCAGCAGCCTGGTCACAGGTAGCTCCTACAATGAGCAGTTCTTC,CASSLVTGSSYNEQFF,-,TRBJ2-1,-,TRBV5-1
TGTGCCAGCAGAACCGGGGCCCTCGAGCAGTACTTC,CASRTGALEQYF,-,TRBJ2-7,-,TRBV12-3/TRBV12-4
TGTGCCAGCCAAAGATTGACTGAAGCTTTCTTT,CASQRLTEAFF,-,TRBJ1-1,few,TRBV6-1
TGTGCCAGCAGTTACTCCAAGGGTATCCTAGCGGGGGTTGGCGGGGAGCTGTTTTTT,CASSYSKGILAGVGGELFF,TRBD2,TRBJ2-2,-,TRBV6-5
TGCGCCAGCAGCCAAGGCAAAGGTGGCCAGGGAGTTGTCAATGAGCAGTTCTTC,CASSQGKGGQGVVNEQFF,-,TRBJ2-1,-,TRBV4-3
TGTGCCAGCAGCATAGGACTAGCGGGAGGTCATGAGCAGTTCTTC,CASSIGLAGGHEQFF,TRBD2,TRBJ2-1,many,TRBV7-2
TGCGCCAGCAGCCTCACGGCACAAAATCCCTACGAGCAGTACTTC,CASSLTAQNPYEQYF,-,TRBJ2-7,few,TRBV4-3
TGTGCCAGCAGCCGAGATAGCTATGGTGAAGCTTTCTTT,CASSRDSYGEAFF,-,TRBJ1-1,few,TRBV6-2/TRBV6-3
TGTGCCAGCAGCCTTGGGGGCCACGATACGCAGTATTTT,CASSLGGHDTQYF,-,TRBJ2-3,once,TRBV11-3
TGTGCCAGCAGCGAGGGACAGAGCTCCTACAATGAGCAGTTCTTC,CASSEGQSSYNEQFF,TRBD1,TRBJ2-1,many,TRBV7-2
TGCGCCAGCAGCTCCGACAGGGGCCGAGCGAAAGAGCAGTACTTC,CASSSDRGRAKEQYF,TRBD1,TRBJ2-7,-,TRBV23-1
TGTGCCAGCAGTTTGCTCCTCGGACAGGGCCTTAATTCACCCCTCCACTTT,CASSLLLGQGLNSPLHF,TRBD1,TRBJ1-6,-,TRBV12-3/TRBV12-4
TGTGCCAGCAGCTTAACTCGGCTAGCGCGGAGGGAGGATACGCAGTATTTT,CASSLTRLARREDTQYF,-,TRBJ2-3,-,TRBV11-1
TGTGCCAGCAGCTTAGATCAGGGAGGGATTGATGGCTACACCTTC,CASSLDQGGIDGYTF,-,TRBJ1-2,few,TRBV11-2
TGCGCCAGCAGCCCCCATCAGGACAGGGAAGCTTTCTTT,CASSPHQDREAFF,TRBD1,TRBJ1-1,-,TRBV5-1
TGTGCCAGCAGCTGGGGGGACACTGAAGCTTTCTTT,CASSWGDTEAFF,-,TRBJ1-1,few,TRBV5-6
TGCGCCAGCAGCTGGAGGCCTAGCGGGAGCTCCTACGAGCAGTACTTC,CASSWRPSGSSYEQYF,TRBD2,TRBJ2-7,few,TRBV5-1
TGTGCCAGCAGTTTAGGTAGCGGGAGAAGTTACGAGCAGTACTTC,CASSLGSGRSYEQYF,TRBD2,TRBJ2-7,many,TRBV28
TGTGCCAGCAGCATGCAGGGTACGAGGACGGGGGAGCTGTTTTTT,CASSMQGTRTGELFF,-,TRBJ2-2,-,TRBV7-2
TGTGCCAGCAGCCCTTCGTCGTCTTCGCGGGCCTCCTACAATGAGCAGTTCTTC,CASSPSSSSRASYNEQFF,-,TRBJ2-1,-,TRBV11-1
TGTGTCAGCAGCCAAGATGTCGGAGCGTATAGCACAGATACGCAGTATTTT,CVSSQDVGAYSTDTQYF,-,TRBJ2-3,-,TRBV3-1
TGTGCCAGGGGAGCCGGAGCCTACGAGCAGTACTTC,CARGAGAYEQYF,-,TRBJ2-7,few,TRBV2
TGCGCCAGCAGCCAAGAAGGACTAGCGGAGAACTACAATGAGCAGTTCTTC,CASSQEGLAENYNEQFF,TRBD2,TRBJ2-1,few,TRBV4-3
TGTGCCTGGAGCCCAGGGGGCGGGCGGCCCCAGCATTTT,CAWSPGGGRPQHF,TRBD1,TRBJ1-5,-,TRBV30
TGTGCCAGCAGCGTAACAGGCAGCAGCTACGAGCAGTACTTC,CASSVTGSSYEQYF,-,TRBJ2-7,few,TRBV9
TGTGCCATCAGTGATGGGACAGGCAATCAGCCCCAGCATTTT,CAISDGTGNQPQHF,TRBD1,TRBJ1-5,few,TRBV10-3
TGTGCCATCAGTGAGCCTGAGAGGACTAGCGGGAAAACCCAGGATGAGCAGTTCTTC,CAISEPERTSGKTQDEQFF,TRBD2,TRBJ2-1,few,TRBV10-3
TGTGCCAGCAGCCGGGTGGCTAGCAACACCGGGGAGCTGTTTTTT,CASSRVASNTGELFF,-,TRBJ2-2,-,TRBV5-6
TGTGCCAGTAGCCCGGACCATTTTAGACCCGAGTACACAGATACGCAGTATTTT,CASSPDHFRPEYTDTQYF,-,TRBJ2-3,few,TRBV19
TGTGCCACCAGCAGAACTAGCGGGAGCCGCACAGATACGCAGTATTTT,CATSRTSGSRTDTQYF,TRBD2,TRBJ2-3,few,TRBV15
TGTGCCATCAGTGACCACAATAAGCAAGAGACCCAGTACTTC,CAISDHNKQETQYF,-,TRBJ2-5,many,TRBV10-3
TGCGCCAGCAGCTTGACAGGGGGCTGGGGAACTGAAGCTTTCTTT,CASSLTGGWGTEAFF,TRBD1,TRBJ1-1,many,TRBV5-1
TGTGCCAGCAAGCGGACAGGGGATGGTGGCTACACCTTC,CASKRTGDGGYTF,TRBD1,TRBJ1-2,many,TRBV27
TGTGCCAGCAGCTTAGTGAGGAGGAACACTGAAGCTTTCTTT,CASSLVRRNTEAFF,-,TRBJ1-1,many,TRBV7-9
TGCAGTGCTCACCCCTCGGGACAGGGCGGAGATACGCAGTATTTT,CSAHPSGQGGDTQYF,TRBD1,TRBJ2-3,many,TRBV20-1
TGCGCCAGCAGCTCCGGACAGCCGCATAGCTCTGGAAACACCATATATTTT,CASSSGQPHSSGNTIYF,-,TRBJ1-3,few,TRBV5-1
TGTGCCAGCAGCTTAGATGGGGAGACCCAGTACTTC,CASSLDGETQYF,-,TRBJ2-5,many,TRBV5-1
TGTGCCAGCAGTTTGTATGGACTAGCGGGAGCTCATCGGCAAGAGACCCAGTACTTC,CASSLYGLAGAHRQETQYF,TRBD2,TRBJ2-5,few,TRBV27
TGTGCCAGCAGTTACTCGATGTCTAGCGAAGTGAGCTCCTACGAGCAGTACTTC,CASSYSMSSEVSSYEQYF,-,TRBJ2-7,-,TRBV6-2/TRBV6-3
TGTGCCAGCAGTGGGACCGTTCCCTACGAGCAGTACTTC,CASSGTVPYEQYF,-,TRBJ2-7,many,TRBV2
TGCGCCAGCAGTGAGGACCCCGGTCAGCTTACTAGCACAGATACGCAGTATTTT,CASSEDPGQLTSTDTQYF,-,TRBJ2-3,-,TRBV10-2